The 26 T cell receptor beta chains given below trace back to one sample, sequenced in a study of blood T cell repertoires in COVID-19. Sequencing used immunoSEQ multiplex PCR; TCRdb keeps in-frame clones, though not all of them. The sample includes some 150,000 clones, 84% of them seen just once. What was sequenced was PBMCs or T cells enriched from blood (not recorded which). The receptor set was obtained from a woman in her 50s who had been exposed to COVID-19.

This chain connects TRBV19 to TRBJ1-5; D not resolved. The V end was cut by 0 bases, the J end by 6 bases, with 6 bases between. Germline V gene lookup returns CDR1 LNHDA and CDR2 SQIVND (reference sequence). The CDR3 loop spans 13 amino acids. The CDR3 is CASSIDMRQPQHF. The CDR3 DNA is TGTGCCAGTAGTATAGATATGCGTCAGCCCCAGCATTTT.

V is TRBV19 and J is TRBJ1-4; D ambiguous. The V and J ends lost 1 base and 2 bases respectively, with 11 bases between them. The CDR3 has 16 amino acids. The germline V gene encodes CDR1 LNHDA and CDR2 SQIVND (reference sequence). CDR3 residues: CASSIGPRRTNEKLFF. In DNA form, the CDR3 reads TGTGCCAGTAGTATAGGCCCTCGGCGGACTAATGAAAAACTGTTTTTT.

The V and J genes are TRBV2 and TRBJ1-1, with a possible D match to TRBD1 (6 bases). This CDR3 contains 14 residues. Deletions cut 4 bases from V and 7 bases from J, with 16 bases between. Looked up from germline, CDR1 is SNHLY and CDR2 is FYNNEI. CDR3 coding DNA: TGTGCCAGCAGTGGACGGACAGAGATACGTGAAGCTTTCTTT. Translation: CASSGRTEIREAFF.

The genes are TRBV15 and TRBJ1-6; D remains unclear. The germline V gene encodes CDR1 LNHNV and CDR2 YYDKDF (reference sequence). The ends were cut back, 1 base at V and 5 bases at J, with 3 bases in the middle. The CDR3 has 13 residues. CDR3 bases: TGTGCCACCAGCAGAGTAGATAATTCACCCCTCCACTTT. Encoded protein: CATSRVDNSPLHF. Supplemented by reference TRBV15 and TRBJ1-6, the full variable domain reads DAMVIQNPRYQVTQFGKPVTLSCSQTLNHNVMYWYQQKSSQAPKLLFHYYDKDFNNEADTPDNFQSRRPNTSFCFLDIRSPGLGDTAMYLCATSRVDNSPLHFGNGTRLTVT.

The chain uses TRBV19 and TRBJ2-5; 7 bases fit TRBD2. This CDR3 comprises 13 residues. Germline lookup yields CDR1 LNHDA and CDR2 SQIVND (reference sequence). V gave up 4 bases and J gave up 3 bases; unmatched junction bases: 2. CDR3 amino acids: CASSRGGEETQYF. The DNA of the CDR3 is TGTGCCAGTAGTAGGGGGGGGGAAGAGACCCAGTACTTC.

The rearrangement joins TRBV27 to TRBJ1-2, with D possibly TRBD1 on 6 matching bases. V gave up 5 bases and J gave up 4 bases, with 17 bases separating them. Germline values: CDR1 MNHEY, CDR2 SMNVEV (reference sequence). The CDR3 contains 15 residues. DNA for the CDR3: TGTGCCAGCAGTCCCGAAGCAGGGGTGGGCTATGGCTACACCTTC. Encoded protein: CASSPEAGVGYGYTF.

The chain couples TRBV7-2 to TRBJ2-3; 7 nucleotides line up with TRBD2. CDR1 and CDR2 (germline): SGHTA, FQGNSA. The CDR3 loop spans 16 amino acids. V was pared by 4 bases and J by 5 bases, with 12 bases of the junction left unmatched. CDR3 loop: CASSSRVLAWGDTQYF. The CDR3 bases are TGTGCCAGCAGCTCGAGGGTACTAGCGTGGGGAGATACGCAGTATTTT.

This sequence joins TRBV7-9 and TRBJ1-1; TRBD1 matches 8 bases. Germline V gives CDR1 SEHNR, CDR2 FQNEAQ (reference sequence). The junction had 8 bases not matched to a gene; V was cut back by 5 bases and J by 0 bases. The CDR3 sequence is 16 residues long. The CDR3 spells CASSHRQGLVNTEAFF. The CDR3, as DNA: TGTGCCAGCAGCCACCGACAGGGGTTGGTGAACACTGAAGCTTTCTTT.

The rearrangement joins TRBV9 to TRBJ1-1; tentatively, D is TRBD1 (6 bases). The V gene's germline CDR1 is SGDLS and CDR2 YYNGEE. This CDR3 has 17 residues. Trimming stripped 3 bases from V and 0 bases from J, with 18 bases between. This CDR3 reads CASSAIQGTPMNTEAFF. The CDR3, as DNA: TGTGCCAGCAGCGCCATTCAGGGGACCCCGATGAACACTGAAGCTTTCTTT.

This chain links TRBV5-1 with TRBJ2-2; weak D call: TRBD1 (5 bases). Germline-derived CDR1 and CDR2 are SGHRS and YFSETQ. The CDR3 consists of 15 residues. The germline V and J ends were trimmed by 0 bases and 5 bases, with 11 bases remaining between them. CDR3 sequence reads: CASSLDPRGTGELFF. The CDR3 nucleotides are TGCGCCAGCAGCTTGGATCCTAGGGGAACCGGGGAGCTGTTTTTT.

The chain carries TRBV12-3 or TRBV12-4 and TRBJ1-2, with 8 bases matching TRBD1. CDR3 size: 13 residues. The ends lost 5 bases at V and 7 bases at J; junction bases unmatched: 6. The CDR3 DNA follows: TGTGCCAGCAGTCCCGGACAGGGTGGTGGCTACACCTTC. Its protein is CASSPGQGGGYTF.

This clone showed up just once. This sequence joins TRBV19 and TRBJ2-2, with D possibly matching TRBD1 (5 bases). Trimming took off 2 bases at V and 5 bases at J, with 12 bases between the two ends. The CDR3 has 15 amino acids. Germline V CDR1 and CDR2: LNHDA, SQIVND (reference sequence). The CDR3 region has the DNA TGTGCCAGTAGTATAAGCTCAGGGTCGACCGGGGAGCTGTTTTTT. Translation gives CASSISSGSTGELFF.

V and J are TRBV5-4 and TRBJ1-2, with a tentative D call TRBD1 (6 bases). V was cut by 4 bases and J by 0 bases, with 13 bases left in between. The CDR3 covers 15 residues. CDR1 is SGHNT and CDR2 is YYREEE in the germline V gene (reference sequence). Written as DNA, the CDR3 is TGTGCCAGCAGCCCGGGGACATCTACTAACTATGGCTACACCTTC. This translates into CASSPGTSTNYGYTF.

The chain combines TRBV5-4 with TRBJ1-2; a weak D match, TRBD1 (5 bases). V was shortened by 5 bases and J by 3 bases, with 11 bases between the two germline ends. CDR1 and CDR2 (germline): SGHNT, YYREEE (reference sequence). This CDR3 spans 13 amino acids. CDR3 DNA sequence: TGTGCCAGCAGTGGGGCAGGACACTATGGCTACACCTTC. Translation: CASSGAGHYGYTF.

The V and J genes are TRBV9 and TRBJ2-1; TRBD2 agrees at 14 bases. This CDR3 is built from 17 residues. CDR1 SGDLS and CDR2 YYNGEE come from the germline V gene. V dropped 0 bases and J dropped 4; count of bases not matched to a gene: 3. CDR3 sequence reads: CASSVGRTSGGYNEQFF. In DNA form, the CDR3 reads TGTGCCAGCAGCGTAGGTCGGACTAGCGGGGGGTACAATGAGCAGTTCTTC.

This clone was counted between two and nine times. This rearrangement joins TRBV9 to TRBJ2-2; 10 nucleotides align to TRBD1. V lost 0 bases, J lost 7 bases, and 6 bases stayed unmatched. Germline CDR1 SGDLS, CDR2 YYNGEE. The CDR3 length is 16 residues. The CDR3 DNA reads TGTGCCAGCAGCGTAGACCCGACAGGGGGCAGCGGGGAGCTGTTTTTT. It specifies CASSVDPTGGSGELFF.

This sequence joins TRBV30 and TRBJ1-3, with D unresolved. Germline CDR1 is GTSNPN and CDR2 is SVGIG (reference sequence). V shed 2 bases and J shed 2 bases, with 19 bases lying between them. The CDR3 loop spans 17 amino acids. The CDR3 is CAWSRGDGFGAGNTIYF. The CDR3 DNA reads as TGTGCCTGGAGTCGGGGAGACGGCTTTGGAGCTGGAAACACCATATATTTT.

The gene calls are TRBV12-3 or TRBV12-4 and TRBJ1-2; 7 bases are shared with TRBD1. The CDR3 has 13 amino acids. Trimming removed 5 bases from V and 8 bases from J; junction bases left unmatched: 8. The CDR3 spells CASSPRQGGGYTF. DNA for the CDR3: TGTGCCAGCAGTCCTCGACAGGGCGGGGGCTACACCTTC.

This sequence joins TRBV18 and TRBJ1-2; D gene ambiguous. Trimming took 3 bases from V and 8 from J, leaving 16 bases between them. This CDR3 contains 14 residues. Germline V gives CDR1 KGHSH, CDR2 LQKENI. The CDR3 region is CASSPIRGLGGYTF. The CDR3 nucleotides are TGTGCCAGCTCACCCATCCGTGGCCTCGGGGGCTACACCTTC.

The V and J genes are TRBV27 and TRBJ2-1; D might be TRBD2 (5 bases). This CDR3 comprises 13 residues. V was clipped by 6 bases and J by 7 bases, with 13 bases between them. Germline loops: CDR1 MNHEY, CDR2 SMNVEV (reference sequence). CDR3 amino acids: CASRGLAGNEQFF. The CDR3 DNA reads TGTGCCAGCAGAGGGCTAGCTGGGAATGAGCAGTTCTTC.

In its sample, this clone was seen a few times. Here the CDR3 reads CASSEWGVQPQHF. CDR3 in DNA: TGTGCCAGCAGTGAATGGGGGGTTCAGCCCCAGCATTTT. This rearrangement joins TRBV2 to TRBJ1-5; tentative D call: TRBD1 (5 bases). The germline V and J ends were trimmed by 2 bases and 6 bases, with 8 bases remaining between them. Germline values: CDR1 SNHLY, CDR2 FYNNEI. The length of the CDR3 is 13 residues.

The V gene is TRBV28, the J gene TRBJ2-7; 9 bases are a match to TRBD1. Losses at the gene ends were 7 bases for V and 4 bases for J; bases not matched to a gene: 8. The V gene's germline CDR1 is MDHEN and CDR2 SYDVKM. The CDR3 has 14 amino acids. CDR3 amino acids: CASTAGTGRYEQYF. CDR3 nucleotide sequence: TGTGCCAGCACCGCGGGGACAGGGAGGTACGAGCAGTACTTC.

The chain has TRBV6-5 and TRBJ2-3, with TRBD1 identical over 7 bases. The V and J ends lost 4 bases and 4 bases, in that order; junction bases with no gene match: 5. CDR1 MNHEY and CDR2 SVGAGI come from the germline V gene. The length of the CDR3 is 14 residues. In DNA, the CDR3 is TGTGCCAGCAGTTTCAACAGGGGCCCAGATACGCAGTATTTT. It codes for CASSFNRGPDTQYF.

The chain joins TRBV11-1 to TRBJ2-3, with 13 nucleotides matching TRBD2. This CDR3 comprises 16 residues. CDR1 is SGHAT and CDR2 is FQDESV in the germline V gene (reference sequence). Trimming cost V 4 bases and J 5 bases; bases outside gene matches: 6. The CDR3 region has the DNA TGTGCCAGCAGCTCCCGGACTAGCGGGGGTGGAGATACGCAGTATTTT. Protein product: CASSSRTSGGGDTQYF. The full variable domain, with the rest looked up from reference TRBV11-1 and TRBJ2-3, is EAEVAQSPRYKITEKSQAVAFWCDPISGHATLYWYRQILGQGPELLVQFQDESVVDDSQLPKDRFSAERLKGVDSTLKIQPAELGDSAMYLCASSSRTSGGGDTQYFGPGTRLTVL.

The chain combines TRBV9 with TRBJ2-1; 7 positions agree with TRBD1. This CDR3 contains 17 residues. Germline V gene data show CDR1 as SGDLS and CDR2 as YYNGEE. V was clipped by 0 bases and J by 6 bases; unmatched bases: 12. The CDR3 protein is CASSVAPTASGGNEQFF. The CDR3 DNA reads TGTGCCAGCAGCGTAGCCCCGACAGCCTCAGGGGGCAATGAGCAGTTCTTC. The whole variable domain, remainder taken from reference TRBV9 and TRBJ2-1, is DSGVTQTPKHLITATGQRVTLRCSPRSGDLSVYWYQQSLDQGLQFLIQYYNGEERAKGNILERFSAQQFPDLHSELNLSSLELGDSALYFCASSVAPTASGGNEQFFGPGTRLTVL.

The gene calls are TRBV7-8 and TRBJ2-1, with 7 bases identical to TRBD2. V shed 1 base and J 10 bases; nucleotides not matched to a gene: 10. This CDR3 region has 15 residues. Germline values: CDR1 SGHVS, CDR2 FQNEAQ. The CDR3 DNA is TGTGCCAGCAGCTTAGAGGGGAGGGCTAGAGCCGAGCAGTTCTTC. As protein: CASSLEGRARAEQFF.